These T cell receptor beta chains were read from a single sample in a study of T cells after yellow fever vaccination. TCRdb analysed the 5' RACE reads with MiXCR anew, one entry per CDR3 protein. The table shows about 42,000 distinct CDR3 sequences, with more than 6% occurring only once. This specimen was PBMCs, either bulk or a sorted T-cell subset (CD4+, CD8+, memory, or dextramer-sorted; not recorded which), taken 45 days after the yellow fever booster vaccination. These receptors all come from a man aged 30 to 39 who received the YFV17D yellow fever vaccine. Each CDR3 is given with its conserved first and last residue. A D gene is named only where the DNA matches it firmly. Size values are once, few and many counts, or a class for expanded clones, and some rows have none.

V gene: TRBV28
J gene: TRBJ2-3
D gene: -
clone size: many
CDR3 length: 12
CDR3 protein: CASSPYTDTQYF
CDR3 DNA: TGTGCCAGCAGTCCGTACACAGATACGCAGTATTTT

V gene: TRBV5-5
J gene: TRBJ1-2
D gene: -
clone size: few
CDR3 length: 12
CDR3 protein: CASRPNLDGYTF
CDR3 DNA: TGTGCCAGCAGACCGAACCTGGATGGCTACACCTTC

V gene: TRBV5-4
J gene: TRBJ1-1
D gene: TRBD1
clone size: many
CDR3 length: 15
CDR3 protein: CASSDLDRANTEAFF
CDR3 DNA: TGTGCCAGCAGCGACCTAGACAGGGCGAACACTGAAGCTTTCTTT

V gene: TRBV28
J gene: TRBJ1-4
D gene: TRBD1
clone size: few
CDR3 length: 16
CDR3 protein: CASSSQGAEANEKLFF
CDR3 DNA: TGTGCCAGCAGTTCCCAGGGGGCGGAAGCTAATGAAAAACTGTTTTTT

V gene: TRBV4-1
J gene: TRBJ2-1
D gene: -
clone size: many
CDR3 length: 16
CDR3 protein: CASSQADSPGYNEQFF
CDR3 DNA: TGCGCCAGCAGCCAGGCGGACTCACCAGGGTACAATGAGCAGTTCTTC

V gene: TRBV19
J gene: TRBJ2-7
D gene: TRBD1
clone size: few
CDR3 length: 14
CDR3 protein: CASQKTGGFYEQYF
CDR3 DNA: TGTGCCAGCCAGAAGACAGGGGGCTTCTACGAGCAGTACTTC

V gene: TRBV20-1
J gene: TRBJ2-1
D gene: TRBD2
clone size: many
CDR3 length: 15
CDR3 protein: CSAPGTSGMNHEQFF
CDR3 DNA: TGCAGTGCGCCCGGGACTAGCGGGATGAACCATGAGCAGTTCTTC

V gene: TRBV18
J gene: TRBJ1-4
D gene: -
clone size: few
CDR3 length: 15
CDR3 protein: CASSPLATENEKLFF
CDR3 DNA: TGTGCCAGCTCACCACTGGCGACAGAGAATGAAAAACTGTTTTTT

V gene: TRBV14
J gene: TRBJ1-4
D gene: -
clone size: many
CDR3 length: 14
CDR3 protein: CASSQAQRNEKLFF
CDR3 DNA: TGTGCCAGCAGCCAAGCCCAGCGTAATGAAAAACTGTTTTTT

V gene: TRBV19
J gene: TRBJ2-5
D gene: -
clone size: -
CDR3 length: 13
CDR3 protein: CASSVPEQETQYF
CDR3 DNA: TGTGCCAGTAGTGTCCCAGAACAAGAGACCCAGTACTTC

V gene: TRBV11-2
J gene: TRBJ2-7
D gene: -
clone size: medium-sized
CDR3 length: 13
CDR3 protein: CASSAFGGYEQYF
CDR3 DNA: TGTGCCAGCAGCGCCTTCGGAGGCTACGAGCAGTACTTC

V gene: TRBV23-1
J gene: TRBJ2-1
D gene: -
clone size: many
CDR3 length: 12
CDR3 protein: CASSPGEVRQFF
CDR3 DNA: TGCGCCAGCAGCCCGGGGGAGGTCAGGCAGTTCTTC

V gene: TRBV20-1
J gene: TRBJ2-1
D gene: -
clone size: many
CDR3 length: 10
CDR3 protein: CSARYNEQFF
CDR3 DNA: TGCAGTGCCAGATACAATGAGCAGTTCTTC

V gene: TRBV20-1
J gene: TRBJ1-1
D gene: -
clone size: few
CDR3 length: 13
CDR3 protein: CSAIPYRVAEAFF
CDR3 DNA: TGCAGTGCTATCCCGTACAGGGTGGCTGAAGCTTTCTTT

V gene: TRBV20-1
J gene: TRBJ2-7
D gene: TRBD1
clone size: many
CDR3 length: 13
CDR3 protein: CSARGDRDYEQYF
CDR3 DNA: TGCAGTGCTAGAGGGGACAGGGACTACGAGCAGTACTTC

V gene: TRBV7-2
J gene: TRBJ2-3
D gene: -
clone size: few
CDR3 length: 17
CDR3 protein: CASSSAGVGRLTDTQYF
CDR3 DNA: TGTGCCAGCAGCTCCGCTGGGGTGGGCCGCCTCACAGATACGCAGTATTTT

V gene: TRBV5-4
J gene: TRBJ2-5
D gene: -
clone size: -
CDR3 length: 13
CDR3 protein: CASSTDMMKTQYF
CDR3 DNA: TGTGCCAGCAGCACCGATATGATGAAGACCCAGTACTTC

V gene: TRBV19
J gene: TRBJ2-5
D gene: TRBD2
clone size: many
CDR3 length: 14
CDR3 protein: CASSFGTRAETQYF
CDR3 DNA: TGTGCCAGTAGTTTTGGGACTAGAGCAGAGACCCAGTACTTC

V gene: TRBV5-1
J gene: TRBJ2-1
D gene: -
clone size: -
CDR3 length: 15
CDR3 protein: CASSLLPTGNNEQFF
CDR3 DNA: TGCGCCAGCAGCTTGCTCCCGACAGGCAACAATGAGCAGTTCTTC

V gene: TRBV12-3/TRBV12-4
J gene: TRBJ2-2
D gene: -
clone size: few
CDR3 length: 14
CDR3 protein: CASTTGQYTGELFF
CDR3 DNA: TGTGCCAGCACGACCGGACAGTACACCGGGGAGCTGTTTTTT

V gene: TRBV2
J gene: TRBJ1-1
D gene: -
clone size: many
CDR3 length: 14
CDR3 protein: CASSRRQKDTEAFF
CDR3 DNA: TGTGCCAGCAGTAGACGACAGAAAGACACTGAAGCTTTCTTT

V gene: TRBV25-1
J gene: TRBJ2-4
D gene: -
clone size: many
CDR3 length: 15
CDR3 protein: CASSEPAGTKNIQYF
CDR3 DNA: TGTGCCAGCAGTGAACCGGCAGGTACCAAAAACATTCAGTACTTC

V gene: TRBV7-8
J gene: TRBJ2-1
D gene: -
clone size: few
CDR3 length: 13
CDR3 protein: CASTDPGYNEQFF
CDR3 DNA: TGTGCCAGCACTGACCCGGGGTACAATGAGCAGTTCTTC

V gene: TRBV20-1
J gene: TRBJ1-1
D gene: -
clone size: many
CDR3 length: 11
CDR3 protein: CSASRGTEAFF
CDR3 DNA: TGCAGTGCTAGTCGGGGGACTGAAGCTTTCTTT

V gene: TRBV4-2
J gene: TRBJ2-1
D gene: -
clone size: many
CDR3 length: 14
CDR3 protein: CASSQERERNEQFF
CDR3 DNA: TGTGCCAGCAGCCAAGAACGGGAGCGGAATGAGCAGTTCTTC

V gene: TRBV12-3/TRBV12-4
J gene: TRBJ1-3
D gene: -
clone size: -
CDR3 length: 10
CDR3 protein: CASSLLTIYF
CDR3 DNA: TGTGCCAGCAGTTTACTCACCATATATTTT

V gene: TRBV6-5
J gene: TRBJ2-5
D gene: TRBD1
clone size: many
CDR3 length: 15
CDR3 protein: CASSYPGTGEETQYF
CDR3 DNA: TGTGCCAGCAGTTACCCCGGGACAGGAGAAGAGACCCAGTACTTC

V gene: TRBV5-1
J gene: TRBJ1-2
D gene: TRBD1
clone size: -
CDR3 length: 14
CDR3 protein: CASSLPGQSYGYTF
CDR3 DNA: TGCGCCAGCAGTCTGCCGGGACAGAGCTATGGCTACACCTTC

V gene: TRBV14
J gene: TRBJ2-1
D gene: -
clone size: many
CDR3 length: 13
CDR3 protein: CASSQDGLGQQFF
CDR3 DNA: TGTGCCAGCAGCCAAGATGGGTTGGGGCAGCAGTTCTTC

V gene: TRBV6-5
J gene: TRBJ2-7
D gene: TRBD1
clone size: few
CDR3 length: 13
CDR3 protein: CATSKTGPYEQYF
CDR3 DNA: TGTGCCACCTCGAAGACAGGGCCCTACGAGCAGTACTTC

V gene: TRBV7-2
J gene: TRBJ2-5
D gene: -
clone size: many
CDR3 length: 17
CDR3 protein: CASSLAGGFAPGETQYF
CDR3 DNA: TGTGCCAGCAGCTTAGCTGGGGGTTTTGCCCCTGGGGAGACCCAGTACTTC

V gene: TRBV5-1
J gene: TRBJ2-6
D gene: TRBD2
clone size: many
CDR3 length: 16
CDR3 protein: CASSLAGNSGANVLTF
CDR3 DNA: TGCGCCAGCAGCTTAGCGGGGAACTCTGGGGCCAACGTCCTGACTTTC

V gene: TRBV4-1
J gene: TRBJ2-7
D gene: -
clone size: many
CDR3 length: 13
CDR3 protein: CASSQGSSYEQYF
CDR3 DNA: TGCGCCAGCAGCCAGGGGAGCTCCTACGAGCAGTACTTC

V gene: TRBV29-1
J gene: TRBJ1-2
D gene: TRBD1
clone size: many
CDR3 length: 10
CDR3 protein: CSVDRGGYTF
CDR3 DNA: TGCAGCGTCGACAGGGGAGGCTACACCTTC

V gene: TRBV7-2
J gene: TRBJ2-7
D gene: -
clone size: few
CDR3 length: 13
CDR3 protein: CASSLTGYNEQYF
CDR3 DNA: TGTGCCAGCAGCTTAACAGGGTACAACGAGCAGTACTTC

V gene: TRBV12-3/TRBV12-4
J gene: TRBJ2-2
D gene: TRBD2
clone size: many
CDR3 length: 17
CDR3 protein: CASSLSPAGVGTGELFF
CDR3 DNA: TGTGCCAGCAGTTTATCTCCAGCGGGAGTGGGCACCGGGGAGCTGTTTTTT

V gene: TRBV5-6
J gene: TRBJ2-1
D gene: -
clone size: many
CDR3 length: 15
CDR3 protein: CASKYRDGTYNEQFF
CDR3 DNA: TGTGCCAGCAAATATCGGGACGGCACCTACAATGAGCAGTTCTTC

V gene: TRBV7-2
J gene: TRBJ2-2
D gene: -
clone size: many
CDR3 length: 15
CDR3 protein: CASSSTGPNTGELFF
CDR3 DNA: TGTGCCAGCAGCTCTACAGGACCGAACACCGGGGAGCTGTTTTTT

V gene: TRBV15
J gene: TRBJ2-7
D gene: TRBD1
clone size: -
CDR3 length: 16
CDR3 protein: CATSRDDGQGPGEQYF
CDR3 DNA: TGTGCCACCAGCAGAGATGATGGACAGGGTCCGGGCGAGCAGTACTTC